This T cell receptor beta chain was captured by sequencing in a study of cytotoxic CD8 clonotypes in ibrutinib-treated CLL. This clone came up once. As yet, its antigen is unknown. Germline CDR1 SGHNT, CDR2 YYREEE (reference sequence). J lost 4 bases, V lost 5 bases, and 8 bases had no gene match. CDR3 length: 14 residues. TCRdb keeps only in-frame clones here, not all; method: immunoSEQ multiplex PCR. The sample carries 30,000 to 40,000 clones, about 70% recorded once. General study points: Baseline values of clonality outstripped age-matched healthy donors and followed circulating CD8+ T-cell counts. Public clonotypes, an uncommon group, contracted or remained stable on treatment.

The specimen comprised PBMCs, sampled at disease progression, from a patient treated with ibrutinib. This sequence was found in a human donor with chronic lymphocytic leukemia. The chain uses TRBV5-4 and TRBJ1-1; 7 nucleotides align to TRBD1. The CDR3 reads CASRRQGMGTEAFF. As DNA, the CDR3 is TGTGCCAGCAGGCGACAGGGAATGGGCACTGAAGCTTTCTTT. Looking up the rest from reference TRBV5-4 and TRBJ1-1 gives the full variable domain: ETGVTQSPTHLIKTRGQQVTLRCSSQSGHNTVSWYQQALGQGPQFIFQYYREEENGRGNFPPRFSGLQFPNYSSELNVNALELDDSALYLCASRRQGMGTEAFFGQGTRLTVV.